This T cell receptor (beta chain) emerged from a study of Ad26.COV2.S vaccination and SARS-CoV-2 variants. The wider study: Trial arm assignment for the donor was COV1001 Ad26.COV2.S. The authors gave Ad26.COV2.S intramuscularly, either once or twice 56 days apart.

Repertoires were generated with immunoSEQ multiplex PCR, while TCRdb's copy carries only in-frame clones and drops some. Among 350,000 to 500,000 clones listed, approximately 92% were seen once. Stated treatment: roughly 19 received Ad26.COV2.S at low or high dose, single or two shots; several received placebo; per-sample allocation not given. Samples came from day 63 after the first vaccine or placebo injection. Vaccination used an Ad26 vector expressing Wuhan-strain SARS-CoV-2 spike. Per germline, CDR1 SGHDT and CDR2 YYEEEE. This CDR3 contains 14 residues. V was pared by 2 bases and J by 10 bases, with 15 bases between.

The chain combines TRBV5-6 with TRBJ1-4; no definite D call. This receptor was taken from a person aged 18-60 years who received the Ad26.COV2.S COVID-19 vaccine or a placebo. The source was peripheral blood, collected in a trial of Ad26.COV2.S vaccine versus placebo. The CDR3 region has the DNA TGTGCCAGCAGCTTTTATGGGCCGCCCAGAAAACTGTTTTTT. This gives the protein CASSFYGPPRKLFF.